This T cell receptor (beta chain) was documented in a study of T cell changes during pregnancy in multiple sclerosis. With 5 bases removed from V and 3 bases from J, the gap between germline ends came to 10 bases. In germline, CDR1 is LNHDA, CDR2 SQIVND (reference sequence). The CDR3 extends over 13 amino acids. Measured with immunoSEQ multiplex PCR; TCRdb has only the in-frame clones, and not every one. Of about 42,000 clones listed, around 89% are singletons. The rearrangement joins TRBV19 to TRBJ1-1; no clear D gene. Here the sequenced sample was CD4+ T cells from peripheral blood mononuclear cells, taken in the second trimester of pregnancy. The clonotype was recovered from a female donor with multiple sclerosis, enrolled in a pregnancy study. This CDR3 reads CASSVRRDTEAFF. The CDR3 region has the DNA TGTGCCAGTAGTGTACGTCGGGACACTGAAGCTTTCTTT.